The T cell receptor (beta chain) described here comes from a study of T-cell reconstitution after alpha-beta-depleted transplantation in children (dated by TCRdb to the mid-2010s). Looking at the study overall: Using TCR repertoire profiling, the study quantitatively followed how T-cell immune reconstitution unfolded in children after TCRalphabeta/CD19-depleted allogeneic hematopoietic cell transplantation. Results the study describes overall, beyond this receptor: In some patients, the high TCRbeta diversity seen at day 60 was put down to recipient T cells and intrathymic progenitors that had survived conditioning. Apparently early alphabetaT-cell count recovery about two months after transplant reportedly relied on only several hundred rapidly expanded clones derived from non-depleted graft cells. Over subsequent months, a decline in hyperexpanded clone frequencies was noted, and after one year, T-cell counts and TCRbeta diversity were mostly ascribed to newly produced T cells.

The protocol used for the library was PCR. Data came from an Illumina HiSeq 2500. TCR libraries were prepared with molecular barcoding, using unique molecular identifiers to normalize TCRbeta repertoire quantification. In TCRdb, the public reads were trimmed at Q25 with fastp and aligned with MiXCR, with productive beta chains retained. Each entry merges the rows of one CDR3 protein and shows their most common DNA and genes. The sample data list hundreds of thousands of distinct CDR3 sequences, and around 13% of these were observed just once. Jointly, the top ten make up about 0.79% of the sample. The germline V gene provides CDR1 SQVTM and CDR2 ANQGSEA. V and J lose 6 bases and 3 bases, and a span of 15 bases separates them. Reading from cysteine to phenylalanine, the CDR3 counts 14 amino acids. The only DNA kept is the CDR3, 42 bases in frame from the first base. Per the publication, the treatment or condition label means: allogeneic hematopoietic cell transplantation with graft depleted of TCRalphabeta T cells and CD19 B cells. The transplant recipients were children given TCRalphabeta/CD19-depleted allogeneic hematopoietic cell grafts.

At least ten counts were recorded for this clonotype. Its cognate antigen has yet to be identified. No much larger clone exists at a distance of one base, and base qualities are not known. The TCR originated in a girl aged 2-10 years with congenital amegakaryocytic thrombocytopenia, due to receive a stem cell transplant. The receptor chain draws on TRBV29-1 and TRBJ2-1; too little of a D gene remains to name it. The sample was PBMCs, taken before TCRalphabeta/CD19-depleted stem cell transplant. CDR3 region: CSVSFERGYNEQFF. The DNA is TGCAGCGTGAGTTTCGAGCGTGGCTACAATGAGCAGTTCTTC.